This T cell receptor beta chain was found in a study of T cells after yellow fever vaccination. Study information: SMART-Seq v4 Ultra Low Input prepared the low-cell-number fractions.

Study results and caveats: Booster samples showed a return of most primary-vaccination clones (about 97% CD4, 88% CD8).

V shed 2 bases and J shed 2 bases, with 18 bases lying between them. The CDR3 loop spans 17 amino acids. From the 5' RACE reads, TCRdb called clonotypes with MiXCR, one entry per CDR3 protein. The table has fewer than 100,000 distinct CDR3 sequences, 5.8% seen once; the top ten hold over 40%. This clonotype was recorded a few times. No antigen is known for it. This sequence joins TRBV12-3 or TRBV12-4 and TRBJ1-2; D is possibly TRBD1 (5 bases). The source of this sequence is a man between 18 and 35 years old who received the YFV17D yellow fever vaccine. This material consisted of CD8+ T cells sorted from PBMCs, taken 10 days after the yellow fever booster vaccination. The CDR3 DNA reads as TGTGCCAGCAGTTTAAGTTCGGCGGGACGCCGAAACTATGGCTACACCTTC. It yields the protein CASSLSSAGRRNYGYTF.